This T cell receptor (beta chain) originates from a study of T-cell memory formation after mild COVID-19. Notes on the study in general: Clones that shrank (day 15 to 85) were balanced CD4/CD8, whereas later expanders leaned CD4+.

The 5'RACE method, run with constant-segment primers, produced TCR alpha and TCR beta cDNA libraries (carrying sample barcodes and UMIs). TCRdb used MiXCR to reprocess the 5' RACE reads, holding one entry per CDR3 protein. The data hold roughly 120,000 distinct CDR3 sequences, with about a fifth observed a single time. This clonotype was detected a few times. Antigen: not known. The junction had 2 bases not matched to a gene; V was cut back by 6 bases and J by 2 bases. Germline V gene data show CDR1 as LNHDA and CDR2 as SQIVND (reference sequence). The CDR3 runs to 14 residues. The rearrangement links TRBV19 to TRBJ2-7; 12 nucleotides align to TRBD2. Sequences were obtained from PBMCs or a T cell subset sorted from them (not recorded which). This clonotype originated in a man aged 18 to 29 who had mild COVID-19 (a few samples of this study predate the infection). Cell type and time point are not known. In DNA, the CDR3 is TGTGCCAGTAGGGCTAGCGGGGGGGCCTACGAGCAGTACTTC. Translated: CASRASGGAYEQYF.